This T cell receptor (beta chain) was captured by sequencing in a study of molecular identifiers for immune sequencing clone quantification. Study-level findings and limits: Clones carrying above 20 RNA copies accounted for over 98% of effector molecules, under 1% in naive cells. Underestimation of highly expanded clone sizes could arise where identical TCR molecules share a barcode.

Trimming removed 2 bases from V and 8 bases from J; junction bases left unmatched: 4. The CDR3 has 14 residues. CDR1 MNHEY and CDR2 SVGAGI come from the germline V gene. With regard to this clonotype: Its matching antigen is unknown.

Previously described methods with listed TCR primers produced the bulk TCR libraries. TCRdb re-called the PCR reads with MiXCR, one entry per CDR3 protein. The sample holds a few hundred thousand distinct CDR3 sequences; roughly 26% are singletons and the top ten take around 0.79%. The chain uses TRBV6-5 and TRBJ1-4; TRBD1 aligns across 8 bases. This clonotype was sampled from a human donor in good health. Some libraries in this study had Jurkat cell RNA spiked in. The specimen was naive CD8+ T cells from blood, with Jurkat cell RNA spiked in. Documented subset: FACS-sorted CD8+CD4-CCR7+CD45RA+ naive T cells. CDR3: CASSYVQGDEKLFF. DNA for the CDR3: TGTGCCAGCAGTTACGTACAGGGGGACGAAAAACTGTTTTTT.